This TCR beta chain was captured in a study of response to subunit inactivated influenza vaccine. TCRdb ran MiXCR on the RT-PCR reads and lists one entry per CDR3 protein. Altogether 530,000 or so distinct CDR3 sequences are present, 13% to 15% being singletons, with the ten largest covering 11%. General observations from the study: T cells newly recruited by each seasonal influenza vaccination are few, the authors suggested.

As concerns this clonotype: The antigen is unknown.

Germline V gives CDR1 LNHNV, CDR2 YYDKDF (reference sequence). The ends were cut back, 2 bases at V and 0 bases at J, with 14 bases in the middle. The CDR3 totals 17 residues. The sequence was collected from a middle-aged man who received an inactivated influenza vaccine. The V gene is TRBV15, the J gene TRBJ2-1; D gene uncertain. The material sequenced was PBMCs from blood, taken 11 to 12 days after vaccination. Here the CDR3 DNA reads TGTGCCACCAGCAGATCCCGGACCGAGAGCTCCTACAATGAGCAGTTCTTC. Translation gives CATSRSRTESSYNEQFF. Full variable domain (outside the CDR3, taken from reference TRBV15 and TRBJ2-1): DAMVIQNPRYQVTQFGKPVTLSCSQTLNHNVMYWYQQKSSQAPKLLFHYYDKDFNNEADTPDNFQSRRPNTSFCFLDIRSPGLGDTAMYLCATSRSRTESSYNEQFFGPGTRLTVL.